The source of this T cell receptor beta chain is a study of post-analysis software for immune sequencing data. As for the study in general: Recorded disease courses covered relapsing-remitting, secondary progressive and progressive-relapsing multiple sclerosis. Some patients had no subtype annotation. Study results and limitations: Strong co-clustering by F measure was seen for same-batch samples. There were five TRBV segments more frequent in patients than controls, and TRBV5-6, TRBV5-1 and TRBV20-1 were among them. Relative to controls, patients with multiple sclerosis showed significantly lower normalized Chao1 diversity.

A word on this clonotype: Its matching antigen is unknown.

V shed 5 bases and J shed 4 bases, with 15 bases lying between them. The CDR3 has 14 residues. Looked up from germline, CDR1 is DFQATT and CDR2 is SNEGSKA (reference sequence). Included in the TCR beta cDNA libraries were unique molecular identifiers. T cells, roughly 0.95 to 10 million of them, yielded around 460,000 cDNA molecules. TCRdb re-analysed the PCR reads in MiXCR, keeping a single row per CDR3 protein. The sample includes 350,000 to 450,000 distinct CDR3 sequences, about 39% of them seen just once. Sequenced material: blood. The chain recombines TRBV20-1 with TRBJ2-1, with D maybe TRBD1 (7 bases). The source of this sequence is a girl aged 2-10 years with multiple sclerosis. As DNA, the CDR3 is TGCAGTGCTCAGGGGGACTGGGCTTACAATGAGCAGTTCTTC. It encodes CSAQGDWAYNEQFF.